This is a list of T cell receptor beta chains from one sample in a study of shared clonotypes between healthy human individuals. Sequenced by immunoSEQ multiplex PCR; TCRdb stores in-frame clones only, minus some. Of roughly 1 million clones listed, roughly 70% are singletons. Sequenced material: memory CD4+ T cells sorted from blood. The receptors were gathered from a man younger than 30 in good health. Both conserved end residues are part of each CDR3. The order of the fields is D gene, J gene, V gene, clone size, CDR3 DNA, CDR3 protein. The D gene is left open where the match is weak. A row's size may be missing; if present it is once, few, many or a size class.

D gene: .; J gene: TRBJ2-2; V gene: TRBV11-2; clone size: .; CDR3 DNA: TGTGCCAGCGGTCGAAACACAGCCGGGGAGCTGTTTTTT; CDR3 protein: CASGRNTAGELFF
D gene: .; J gene: TRBJ1-2; V gene: TRBV27; clone size: .; CDR3 DNA: TGTGCCAGCAGTTTGCAGGGTCGTAATGGCTACACCTTC; CDR3 protein: CASSLQGRNGYTF
D gene: .; J gene: TRBJ2-5; V gene: TRBV30; clone size: .; CDR3 DNA: TGTGCCTGGAGTGAATTGGCATCGACAGCCAGGGGAGAGACCCAGTACTTC; CDR3 protein: CAWSELASTARGETQYF
D gene: .; J gene: TRBJ1-1; V gene: TRBV11-2; clone size: .; CDR3 DNA: TGTGCCAGCAGCCGGCGGACGGGGGCGAGGGTGAACACTGAAGCTTTCTTT; CDR3 protein: CASSRRTGARVNTEAFF
D gene: .; J gene: TRBJ2-1; V gene: TRBV18; clone size: .; CDR3 DNA: TGTGCCAGCTCACCGGGACGACCCGATGAGCAGTTCTTC; CDR3 protein: CASSPGRPDEQFF
D gene: .; J gene: TRBJ2-5; V gene: TRBV10-1; clone size: .; CDR3 DNA: TGCGCCAGCAGTGAGGGGTTGGGCAGGGGAGAGACCCAGTACTTC; CDR3 protein: CASSEGLGRGETQYF
D gene: TRBD1; J gene: TRBJ2-7; V gene: TRBV9; clone size: .; CDR3 DNA: TGTGCCAGCAGCGTAGACCCACAGGGGATATCCGAGCAGTACTTC; CDR3 protein: CASSVDPQGISEQYF
D gene: .; J gene: TRBJ2-7; V gene: TRBV2; clone size: .; CDR3 DNA: TGTGCCAGCAGTGAGAATGCTGACTTGTCAACGGGGAACTACGAGCAGTACTTC; CDR3 protein: CASSENADLSTGNYEQYF
D gene: TRBD2; J gene: TRBJ2-3; V gene: TRBV4-1; clone size: .; CDR3 DNA: TGCGCCAGCAGCCCCCATGAGGGACTAGCGGGGGGGCCCACAGATACGCAGTATTTT; CDR3 protein: CASSPHEGLAGGPTDTQYF
D gene: .; J gene: TRBJ2-7; V gene: TRBV7-2; clone size: .; CDR3 DNA: TGTGCCAGCAGCTTTGCGGGACCCCTCCAGGGTAACTCCTACGAGCAGTACTTC; CDR3 protein: CASSFAGPLQGNSYEQYF
D gene: TRBD2; J gene: TRBJ2-1; V gene: TRBV2; clone size: .; CDR3 DNA: TGTGCCAGCAGGGCGGGACTAGCAAACAATGAGCAGTTCTTC; CDR3 protein: CASRAGLANNEQFF
D gene: .; J gene: TRBJ2-3; V gene: TRBV2; clone size: .; CDR3 DNA: TGTGCGAGGGAGTTGGAGGGCACAGATACGCAGTATTTT; CDR3 protein: CARELEGTDTQYF
D gene: .; J gene: TRBJ2-1; V gene: TRBV12-1; clone size: .; CDR3 DNA: TGTGCCAGCAGCTCTCCGGGACTAGCGGCCCAGTTCTTC; CDR3 protein: CASSSPGLAAQFF
D gene: .; J gene: TRBJ2-5; V gene: TRBV5-1; clone size: many; CDR3 DNA: TGCGCCAGCAGCTTGAGGGGGGACGGCAGTCAAGAGACCCAGTACTTC; CDR3 protein: CASSLRGDGSQETQYF
D gene: .; J gene: TRBJ2-2; V gene: TRBV4-1; clone size: once; CDR3 DNA: TGCGCCAGCAGCCAAGATCGCGGTAGCAGGGACACCGGGGAGCTGTTTTTT; CDR3 protein: CASSQDRGSRDTGELFF
D gene: .; J gene: TRBJ1-6; V gene: TRBV5-1; clone size: few; CDR3 DNA: TGCGCCAGCAGCTTGGGGGGGGTGTATTCACCCCTCCACTTT; CDR3 protein: CASSLGGVYSPLHF
D gene: TRBD2; J gene: TRBJ2-5; V gene: TRBV30; clone size: .; CDR3 DNA: TGTGCCTGGAGCTCCGGGGGGGGAGGAGAGACCCAGTACTTC; CDR3 protein: CAWSSGGGGETQYF
D gene: .; J gene: TRBJ2-5; V gene: TRBV13; clone size: .; CDR3 DNA: TGTGCCAGCAGCTCCGGACGAGTCCAAGAGACCCAGTACTTC; CDR3 protein: CASSSGRVQETQYF
D gene: TRBD1; J gene: TRBJ2-7; V gene: TRBV2; clone size: .; CDR3 DNA: TGTGCCAGCAGTGAAGGGACAGGGATCTACGAGCAGTACTTC; CDR3 protein: CASSEGTGIYEQYF